This T cell receptor beta chain is from a study of sequential checkpoint blockade in melanoma. For the study at large: Each arm's sequence ended with maintenance nivolumab.

Repertoires were generated with immunoSEQ multiplex PCR, while TCRdb's copy carries only in-frame clones and drops some. The sample lists some 25,000 clones; about 72% were seen once. Treatment specified: randomized to nivolumab then ipilimumab (arm A) or the reverse (arm B). None of the patients previously received DNA-damaging chemotherapy. Sorted cells were live CD3+CD8+, lacking CD19 and CD56, from PBMCs. Germline trimming cut 2 bases from V and 5 bases from J; bases unmatched to any gene: 5. CDR3 length equals 14 residues. Per germline, CDR1 LGHNA and CDR2 YNFKEQ. The starting material was CD8+ T cells sorted from blood (inferred from file names), obtained from a patient given nivolumab and ipilimumab in sequence. This clonotype was obtained from a human donor with melanoma. The chain carries TRBV4-2 and TRBJ1-2; TRBD1 matches at 7 bases. CDR3 sequence: CASSQLTGAYGYTF. The CDR3 coding sequence is TGTGCCAGCAGCCAACTAACAGGGGCATATGGCTACACCTTC.